The 4 T cell receptor beta chains below come from one sample, sequenced in a study of blood T cell repertoires in COVID-19. Sequencing was performed with immunoSEQ multiplex PCR; in TCRdb, only in-frame clones are kept and a portion is missing. The table includes 130,000 to 150,000 clones, 80% to 90% detected once. The sequenced sample was peripheral blood. The receptors were sampled from a human donor with acute or convalescent COVID-19. The donor label of this sample is uncertain.

This sequence joins TRBV19 and TRBJ2-2; D remains ambiguous. The CDR3 length is 14 residues. The V gene lost 7 bases and the J gene lost 3 bases, with 12 bases spanning the gap. The V gene's germline CDR1 is LNHDA and CDR2 SQIVND (reference sequence). In DNA form, the CDR3 reads TGTGCCAGTACTGGGCTTCTGGACACCGGGGAGCTGTTTTTT. It translates to CASTGLLDTGELFF.

The J gene is TRBJ2-1, the V gene TRBV7-7; no firm D call. Trimming shortened V by 1 base and J by 7 bases, and 5 bases separated the two germline ends. Germline lookup yields CDR1 SSHAT and CDR2 FNYEAQ (reference sequence). There are 12 residues in the CDR3. CDR3 loop: CASSLDGNEQFF. The CDR3 DNA is TGTGCCAGCAGCTTAGACGGGAATGAGCAGTTCTTC.

The V call is TRBV19, the J call TRBJ1-5; a weak D match, TRBD1 (5 bases). CDR3 length: 14 amino acids. Germline assignment: CDR1 LNHDA and CDR2 SQIVND (reference sequence). The germline V and J ends were trimmed by 9 bases and 6 bases, with 18 bases remaining between them. DNA for the CDR3: TGTGCCAGCCGGGGGGGGTCTGGAGCTCAGCCCCAGCATTTT. Its translation is CASRGGSGAQPQHF.

This chain joins TRBV12-3 or TRBV12-4 and TRBJ2-4; TRBD2 is a possible D gene (5 bases). There are 12 residues in the CDR3. V was pared by 2 bases and J by 13 bases, with 12 bases between. For the CDR3, the DNA is TGTGCCAGCAGTTTATCACTAACTAGGCAGTACTTC. Amino acids: CASSLSLTRQYF.